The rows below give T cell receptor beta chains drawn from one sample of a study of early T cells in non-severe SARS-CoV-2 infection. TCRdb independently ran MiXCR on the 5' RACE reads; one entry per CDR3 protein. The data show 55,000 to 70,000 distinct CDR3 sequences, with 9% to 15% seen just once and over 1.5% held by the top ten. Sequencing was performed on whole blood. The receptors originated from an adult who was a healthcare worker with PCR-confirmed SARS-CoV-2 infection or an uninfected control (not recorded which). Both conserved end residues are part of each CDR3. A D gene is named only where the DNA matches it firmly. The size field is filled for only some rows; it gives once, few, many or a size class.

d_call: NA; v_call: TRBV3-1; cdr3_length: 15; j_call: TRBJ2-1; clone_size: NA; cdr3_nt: TGTGCCAGCAGCCCCACCCTCAACAGGCCGGGTGAGCAGTTCTTC; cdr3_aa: CASSPTLNRPGEQFF
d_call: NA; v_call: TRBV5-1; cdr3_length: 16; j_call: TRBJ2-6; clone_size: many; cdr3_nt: TGCGCCAGCAGCTTGGACCCCCTCTCTGGGGCCAACGTCCTGACTTTC; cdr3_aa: CASSLDPLSGANVLTF
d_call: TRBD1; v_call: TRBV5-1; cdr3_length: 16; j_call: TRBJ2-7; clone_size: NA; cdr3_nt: TGCGCCAGCAGCTTGCAGGGACAGGGGGTGTGGGACGAGCAGTACTTC; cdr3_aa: CASSLQGQGVWDEQYF
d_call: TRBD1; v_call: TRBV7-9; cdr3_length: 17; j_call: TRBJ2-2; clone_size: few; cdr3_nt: TGTGCCAGCAGCGCATTAACGGGACAGGGTTTCACCGGGGAGCTGTTTTTT; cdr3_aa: CASSALTGQGFTGELFF
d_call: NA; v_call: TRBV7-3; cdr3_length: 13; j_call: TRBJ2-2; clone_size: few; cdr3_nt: TGTGCCAGCAGCTTAGATCGTGGCGGGGAGCTGTTTTTT; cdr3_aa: CASSLDRGGELFF
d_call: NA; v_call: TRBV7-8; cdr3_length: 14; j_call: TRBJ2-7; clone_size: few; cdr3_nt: TGTGCCAGCAGCCCCTCGGACGGCCCCTACGAGCAGTACTTC; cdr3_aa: CASSPSDGPYEQYF
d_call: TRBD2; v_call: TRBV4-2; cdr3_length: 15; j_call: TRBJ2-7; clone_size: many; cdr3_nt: TGTGCCAGCAGCCTGGGCGCTAGCGGGACCTACGAGCAGTACTTC; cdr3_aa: CASSLGASGTYEQYF
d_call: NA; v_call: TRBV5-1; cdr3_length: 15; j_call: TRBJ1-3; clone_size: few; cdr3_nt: TGCGCCAGCAGCTCCTCCGGGGCCAACGGAAACACCATATATTTT; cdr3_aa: CASSSSGANGNTIYF
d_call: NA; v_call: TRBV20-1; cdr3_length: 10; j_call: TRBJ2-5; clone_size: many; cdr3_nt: TGCAGTGCTAGAGGGGGGGAGGAGTACTTC; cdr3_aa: CSARGGEEYF
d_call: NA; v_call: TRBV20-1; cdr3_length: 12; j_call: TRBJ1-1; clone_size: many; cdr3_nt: TGCAGTGCTAACCACAGGGAGACTGAAGCTTTCTTT; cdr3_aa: CSANHRETEAFF
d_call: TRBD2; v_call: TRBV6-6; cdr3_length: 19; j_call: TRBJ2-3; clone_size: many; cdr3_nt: TGTGCCAGCAGTTACTCGCTAGACCCCCGGACTAGCGACACAGATACGCAGTATTTT; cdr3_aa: CASSYSLDPRTSDTDTQYF
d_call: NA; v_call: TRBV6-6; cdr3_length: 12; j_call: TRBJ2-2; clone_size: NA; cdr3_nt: TGTGCCAGCAGGCTCATGGCCGGGGAGCTGTTTTTT; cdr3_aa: CASRLMAGELFF
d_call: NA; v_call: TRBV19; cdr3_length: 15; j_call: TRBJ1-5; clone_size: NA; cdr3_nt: TGTGCCAGTAGTATGGGTAGGGGTGGCAATCAGCCCCAGCATTTT; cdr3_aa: CASSMGRGGNQPQHF
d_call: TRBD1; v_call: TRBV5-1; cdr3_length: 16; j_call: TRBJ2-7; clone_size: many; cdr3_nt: TGCGCCAGCAGCTTAGGGTACCGACAGGGTAGTGCCGAGCAGTACTTC; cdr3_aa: CASSLGYRQGSAEQYF
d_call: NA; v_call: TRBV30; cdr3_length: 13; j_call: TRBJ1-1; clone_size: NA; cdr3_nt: TGTGCCTGGAGTAAAGGGGGACCGACTGAAGCTTTCTTT; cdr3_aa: CAWSKGGPTEAFF
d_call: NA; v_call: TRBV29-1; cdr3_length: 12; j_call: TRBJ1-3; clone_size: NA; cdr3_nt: TGCAGCGTTGTACGGGACGGAAACACCATATATTTT; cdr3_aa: CSVVRDGNTIYF
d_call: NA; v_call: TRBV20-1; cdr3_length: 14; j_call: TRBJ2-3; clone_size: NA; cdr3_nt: TGCAGTGCAAATGGACTAAGGAGAGCAGATACGCAGTATTTT; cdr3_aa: CSANGLRRADTQYF
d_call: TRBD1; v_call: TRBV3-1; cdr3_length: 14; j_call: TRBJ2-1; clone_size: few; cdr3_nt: TGTGCCAGCAGCCAATCATTGACAGGGGGTGAGCAGTTCTTC; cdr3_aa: CASSQSLTGGEQFF
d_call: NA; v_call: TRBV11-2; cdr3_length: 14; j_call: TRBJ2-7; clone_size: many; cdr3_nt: TGTGCCAGCAGCTTAAATATGGGAAATTACGAGCAGTACTTC; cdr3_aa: CASSLNMGNYEQYF
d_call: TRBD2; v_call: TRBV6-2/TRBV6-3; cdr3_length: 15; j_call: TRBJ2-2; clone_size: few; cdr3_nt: TGTGCCAGCAGCCAGGGACTACAAGTCACCGGGGAGCTGTTTTTT; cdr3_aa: CASSQGLQVTGELFF
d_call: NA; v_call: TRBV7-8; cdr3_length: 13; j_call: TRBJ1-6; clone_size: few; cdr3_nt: TGTGCCAGCAGCTGGCTACAGGGTTCACCCCTCCACTTT; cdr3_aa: CASSWLQGSPLHF
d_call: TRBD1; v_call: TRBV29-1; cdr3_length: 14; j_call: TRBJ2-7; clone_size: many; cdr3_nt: TGCAGCGTTGAAGTCCCGGGACAGACGTACGAGCAGTACTTC; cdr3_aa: CSVEVPGQTYEQYF
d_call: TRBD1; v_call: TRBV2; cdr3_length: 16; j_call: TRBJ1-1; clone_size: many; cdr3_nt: TGTGCCAGCAGTTGGACAGGGTTGGACATGAACACTGAAGCTTTCTTT; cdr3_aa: CASSWTGLDMNTEAFF
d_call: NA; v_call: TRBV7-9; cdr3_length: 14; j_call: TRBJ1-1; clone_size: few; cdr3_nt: TGTGCCAGCAGCTTACTAATCCCAAACACTGAAGCTTTCTTT; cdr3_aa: CASSLLIPNTEAFF
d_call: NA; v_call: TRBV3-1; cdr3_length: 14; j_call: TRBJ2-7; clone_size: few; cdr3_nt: TGTGCCAGCAGCCAAGACAGAAGCTCCTACGAGCAGTACTTC; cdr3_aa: CASSQDRSSYEQYF
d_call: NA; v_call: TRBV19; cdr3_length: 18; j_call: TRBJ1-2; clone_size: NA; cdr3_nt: TGTGCCAGTAGTATGAGATTCGGGCGACAGGAGCACGAAAATGGCTACACCTTC; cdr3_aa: CASSMRFGRQEHENGYTF
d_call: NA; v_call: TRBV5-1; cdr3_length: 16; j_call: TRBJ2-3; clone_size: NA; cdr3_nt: TGCGCCAGCAGCTTGAAAGGGTGGACGAACACAGATACGCAGTATTTT; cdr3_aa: CASSLKGWTNTDTQYF
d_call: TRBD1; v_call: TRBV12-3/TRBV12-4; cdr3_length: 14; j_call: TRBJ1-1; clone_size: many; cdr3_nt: TGTGCCAGTGAAGTCAGGGGACAGGCCACTGAAGCTTTCTTT; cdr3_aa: CASEVRGQATEAFF
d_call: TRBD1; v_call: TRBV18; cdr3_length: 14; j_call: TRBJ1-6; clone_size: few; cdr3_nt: TGTGCCAGCTCACCCGGACAGGAAAAGTCACCCCTCCACTTT; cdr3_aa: CASSPGQEKSPLHF
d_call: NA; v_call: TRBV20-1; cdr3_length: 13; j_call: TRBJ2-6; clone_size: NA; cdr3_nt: TGCAGTGCTAGAGTGGCTGGGGCCAACGTCCTGACTTTC; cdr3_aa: CSARVAGANVLTF
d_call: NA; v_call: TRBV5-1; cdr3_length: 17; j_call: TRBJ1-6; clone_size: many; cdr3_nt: TGCGCCAGCCACGGCGGGGGCGCAGATTCTTATAATTCACCCCTCCACTTT; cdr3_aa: CASHGGGADSYNSPLHF
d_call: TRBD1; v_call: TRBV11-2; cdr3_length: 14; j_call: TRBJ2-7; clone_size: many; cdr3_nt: TGTGCCAGCAGCTTAGGACAGGGTGGTTACGAGCAGTACTTC; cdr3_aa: CASSLGQGGYEQYF
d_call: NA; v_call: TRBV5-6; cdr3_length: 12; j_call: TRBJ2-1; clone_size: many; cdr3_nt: TGTGCCAGCAGCCCGACTAGTTCTGAGCAGTTCTTC; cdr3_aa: CASSPTSSEQFF
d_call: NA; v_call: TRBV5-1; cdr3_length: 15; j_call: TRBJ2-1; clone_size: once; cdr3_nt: TGCGCCAGCAGCTTGGCAGGGTTCTCAGGCGATGAGCAGTTCTTC; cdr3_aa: CASSLAGFSGDEQFF
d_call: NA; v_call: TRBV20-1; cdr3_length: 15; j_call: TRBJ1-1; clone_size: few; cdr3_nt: TGCAGTGCAACGTTCCCCGGGGGGGGGAACACTGAAGCTTTCTTT; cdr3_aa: CSATFPGGGNTEAFF
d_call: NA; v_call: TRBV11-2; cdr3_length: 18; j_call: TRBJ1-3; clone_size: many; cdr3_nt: TGTGCCAGCAGCTTAGATCCCTCGTCTTGGCTTCGGGGAAACACCATATATTTT; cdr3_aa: CASSLDPSSWLRGNTIYF
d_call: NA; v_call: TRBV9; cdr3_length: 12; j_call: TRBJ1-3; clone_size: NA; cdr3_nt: TGTGCCAGCAGCGTCTCCAGAAACACCATATATTTT; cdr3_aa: CASSVSRNTIYF
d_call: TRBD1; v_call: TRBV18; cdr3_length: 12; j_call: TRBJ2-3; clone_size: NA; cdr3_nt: TGTGCCAGCTCACCAGGACAGGGAATCACGTATTTT; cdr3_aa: CASSPGQGITYF
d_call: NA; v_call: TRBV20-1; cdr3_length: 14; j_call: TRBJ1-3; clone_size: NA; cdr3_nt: TGCAGTGCCCGGTCCCCAGGGAGGGGAAACACCATATATTTT; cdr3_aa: CSARSPGRGNTIYF
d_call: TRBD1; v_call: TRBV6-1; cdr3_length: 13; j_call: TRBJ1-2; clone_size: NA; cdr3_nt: TGTGCCAGCACTACAGGGGACGGCTATGGCTACACCTTC; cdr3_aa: CASTTGDGYGYTF
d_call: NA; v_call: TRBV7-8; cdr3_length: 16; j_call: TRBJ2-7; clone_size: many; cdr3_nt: TGTGCCAGCAGCCTCCCCCCCCAGGGCCTAGTTTACGAGCAGTACTTC; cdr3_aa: CASSLPPQGLVYEQYF
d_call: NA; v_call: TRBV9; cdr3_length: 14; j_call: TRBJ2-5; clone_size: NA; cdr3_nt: TGTGCCAGCAGCCTGAGGGGATACCAAGAGACCCAGTACTTC; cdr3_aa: CASSLRGYQETQYF
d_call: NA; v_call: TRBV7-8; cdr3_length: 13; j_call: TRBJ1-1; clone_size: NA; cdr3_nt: TGTGCCAGCGGAGTTAATGAGCGCACTGAAGCTTTCTTT; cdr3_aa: CASGVNERTEAFF
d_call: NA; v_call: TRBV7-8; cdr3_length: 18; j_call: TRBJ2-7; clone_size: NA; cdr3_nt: TGTGCCAGCAGCTTGGGAGACCGACCAGGGGACAAGCCCTACGAGCAGTACTTC; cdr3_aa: CASSLGDRPGDKPYEQYF
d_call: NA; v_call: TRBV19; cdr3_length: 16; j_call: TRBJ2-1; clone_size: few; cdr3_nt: TGTGCCAGTAAGAGTTTAGGGGGGAGGGGATACAATGAGCAGTTCTTC; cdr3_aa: CASKSLGGRGYNEQFF